Below, 25 T cell receptor beta chains from the same sample are listed, as sequenced in a study of T cell clonality in common variable immunodeficiency. Their antigens remain unidentified. Findings and limits, study-wide: In common variable immunodeficiency, TCR beta chains reportedly carried fewer deletions and N-nucleotide insertions.

The table came from immunoSEQ multiplex PCR; TCRdb's copy has only in-frame clones and leaves some out. Listed for the sample are some 11,000 clones, none seen a single time. The sequenced sample was peripheral blood mononuclear cells. These receptors originate from a human donor with common variable immunodeficiency.

Points on this clone: The read ends 3 residues shy of where the CDR3 ends; the end is completed using the germline J gene. The chain carries TRBV2 and TRBJ1-5, with D perhaps TRBD1 (6 bases). The ends were cut back, 8 bases at V and 0 bases at J, with 20 bases in the middle. The CDR3 is 17 residues long. The germline gives CDR1 SNHLY, CDR2 FYNNEI. CDR3 DNA, as far as it was read: TGTGCCAGCGGAGGACAGCGCGCAAGTAATAGCAATCAGCCC. Residues: CASGGQRASNSNQP. The whole CDR3 protein is CASGGQRASNSNQPQHF.

Remarks on this clone: The observed sequence ends 3 residues before the CDR3 terminus, with the missing tail filled in from the germline J gene. The gene calls are TRBV7-3 and TRBJ1-6, with TRBD1 matching over 10 bases. The junction had 4 bases not matched to a gene; V was cut back by 5 bases and J by 9 bases. CDR1 and CDR2 from the germline V gene are SGHTA and FQGTGA. The CDR3 loop spans 14 amino acids. The covered CDR3 bases are TGTGCCAGCAGCCGCCGGGACAGGGGTTCACCC. Amino acid sequence: CASSRRDRGSP. The entire CDR3 is CASSRRDRGSPLHF.

This clone was counted many times. From the germline J gene comes the end of the CDR3, since the read stops 3 residues before it. The J gene is TRBJ1-5, the V gene TRBV18, with 9 nucleotides matching TRBD1. CDR1 KGHSH and CDR2 LQKENI come from the germline V gene. Trimming removed 3 bases from V and 7 bases from J; junction bases left unmatched: 7. CDR3 length: 15 amino acids. Incomplete CDR3 DNA: TGTGCCAGCTCACCCATGGACAGGGGACGGCAGCCC. Protein: CASSPMDRGRQP. The full CDR3 is CASSPMDRGRQPQHF.

This clone is categorized as medium-sized. The CDR3 end lies 3 residues beyond the end of the read and is filled in from the germline J gene. Other DNA sequences of this sample code for an identical CDR3. The genes are TRBV20-1 and TRBJ2-1; 9 nucleotides line up with TRBD2. The CDR3 sequence is 15 residues long. Germline-derived CDR1 and CDR2 are DFQATT and SNEGSKA (reference sequence). Trimming at V came to 3 bases and at J to 9 bases, leaving 12 bases not matched to a gene. The covered CDR3 bases are TGCAGTGCTAGGAAGCCGGGACTAGCAGTTGGTGAG. This sequence encodes CSARKPGLAVGE. The CDR3 as a whole reads CSARKPGLAVGEQFF.

Comment on this clone: The read is 3 residues too short to cover the CDR3 end, so that end is filled in from the germline J gene. This sequence joins TRBV18 and TRBJ2-1; 8 bases are shared with TRBD2. V was clipped by 4 bases and J by 8 bases; unmatched bases: 16. CDR1 KGHSH and CDR2 LQKENI come from the germline V gene. This CDR3 has 17 amino acids. CDR3 DNA (partial): TGTGCCAGCTCACTCCTCCCCAGCGGGGGACCCGTGGATGAG. This encodes CASSLLPSGGPVDE. The entire CDR3 protein is CASSLLPSGGPVDEQFF.

Comment on this clone: The CDR3 end falls 3 residues outside the read, so it is completed with the germline J gene. V usage is TRBV19 and J usage is TRBJ1-1; D is perhaps TRBD1 (5 bases). Trimming took 0 bases from V and 0 from J, leaving 8 bases between them. The germline CDR1 and CDR2 sequences are LNHDA and SQIVND (reference sequence). This CDR3 spans 15 amino acids. CDR3 in amino acids: CASSIDGHLNTEAFF. CDR3 bases read: TGTGCCAGTAGTATAGATGGACATTTGAACACTGAA. Variable domain in full (rest from reference TRBV19 and TRBJ1-1): DGGITQSPKYLFRKEGQNVTLSCEQNLNHDAMYWYRQDPGQGLRLIYYSQIVNDFQKGDIAEGYSVSREKKESFPLTVTSAQKNPTAFYLCASSIDGHLNTEAFFGQGTRLTVV.

Only a few counts were recorded for this clone. With the read ending 3 residues before the CDR3 end, the germline J gene is used to fill in that end. This chain connects TRBV19 to TRBJ2-5, with 10 bases lining up with TRBD2. With V trimmed by 4 bases and J by 4 bases, 3 bases remained unmatched. The CDR3 length is 14 residues. From germline, CDR1 is LNHDA and CDR2 SQIVND (reference sequence). CDR3 bases read: TGTGCCAGTAGTACCCTAGCGGGGGCAGAGACC. Residues: CASSTLAGAET. The entire CDR3 protein is CASSTLAGAETQYF.

At least ten counts were recorded for this clone. The sequenced fragment ends 3 residues before the CDR3 boundary, so the rest is inferred from the germline J gene. The gene calls are TRBV7-3 and TRBJ2-1; D might be TRBD2 (5 bases). Germline assignment: CDR1 SGHTA and CDR2 FQGTGA. The CDR3 extends over 15 amino acids. Trimming took off 8 bases at V and 4 bases at J, with 18 bases between the two ends. Partial CDR3 DNA: TGTGCCAGCGGCGATGGTCCAGGAGGTTACAATGAG. This sequence encodes CASGDGPGGYNE. The entire CDR3 sequence reads CASGDGPGGYNEQFF.

Ten or more counts support this clone. The read stops 3 residues short of the end of the CDR3; the missing end is completed from the germline J gene. The chain links TRBV20-1 to TRBJ2-3; maybe TRBD2 (6 bases). The CDR3 runs to 13 residues. Germline V gene data show CDR1 as DFQATT and CDR2 as SNEGSKA (reference sequence). Trimming took 8 bases from V and 0 from J, leaving 12 bases between them. The part of the CDR3 DNA that was read is TGCAGTACCGGGACTTCAAGCACAGATACG. Translated, it gives CSTGTSSTDT. The full CDR3 sequence reads CSTGTSSTDTQYF.

This clone has more than one count but fewer than ten. With the read ending 3 residues before the CDR3 end, the germline J gene is used to fill in that end. The V gene is TRBV7-2, the J gene TRBJ2-5; 7 bases fit TRBD2. V was pared by 5 bases and J by 5 bases, with 8 bases of the junction left unmatched. Germline CDR1 reads SGHTA; CDR2 reads FQGNSA. The CDR3 totals 14 residues. The covered CDR3 bases are TGTGCCAGCAGCCTAGGCGGGGGAGGGGAGACC. It specifies CASSLGGGGET. The whole CDR3 protein reads CASSLGGGGETQYF.

This clone was found a few times. Coverage ceases 3 residues before the CDR3 finishes, and the germline J gene fills in the end. V gene TRBV7-2 combines with J gene TRBJ2-1; perhaps TRBD1 as D (5 bases). Germline V CDR1 and CDR2: SGHTA, FQGNSA. Trimming shortened V by 1 base and J by 6 bases, and 10 bases separated the two germline ends. This CDR3 is 14 amino acids long. This CDR3 reads CASSLDPGSNEQFF. The CDR3 DNA, read in part, is TGTGCCAGCAGCTTAGACCCAGGGTCCAATGAG.

This clone was observed a handful of times. The read stops 3 residues short of the end of the CDR3; the missing end is completed from the germline J gene. The rearrangement joins TRBV5-4 to TRBJ2-5, with 14 bases matching TRBD2. Germline V lookup: CDR1 SGHNT, CDR2 YYREEE (reference sequence). The ends lost 4 bases at V and 5 bases at J; junction bases unmatched: 4. The CDR3 extends over 15 amino acids. This CDR3 reads CASSVGLAGVETQYF. The sequenced CDR3 bases are TGTGCCAGCAGCGTGGGACTAGCGGGGGTTGAGACC.

The CDR3 DNA, read in part, is TGTGCCAGCAGTGAAGAGGGGGGGGGCACAGATACG. Its protein product is CASSEEGGGTDT. The full CDR3 reads CASSEEGGGTDTQYF. The chain links TRBV6-4 to TRBJ2-3, with D possibly being TRBD2 (7 bases). The missing CDR3 end, 3 residues past where the read stops, is filled in from the germline J gene. The V end lost 3 bases, the J end lost 1 base, and 11 bases lay between the germline ends. This CDR3 contains 15 residues. The germline CDR1 and CDR2 sequences are MRHNA and SNTAGT.

Note on this clone: Read coverage stops 3 residues before the CDR3 terminus; the germline J gene supplies the remainder. This sequence joins TRBV7-6 and TRBJ2-5; TRBD1 matches 8 bases. Trimming at V came to 6 bases and at J to 2 bases, leaving 8 bases not matched to a gene. The CDR3 covers 15 residues. The germline V gene encodes CDR1 SGHVS and CDR2 FNYEAQ. Incomplete CDR3 DNA: TGTGCCAGCAGAACAGGGGGGATCCGTCAAGAGACC. As protein: CASRTGGIRQET. The CDR3 as a whole reads CASRTGGIRQETQYF. The variable domain in full, with the rest retrieved from reference TRBV7-6 and TRBJ2-5, is GAGVSQSPRYKVTKRGQDVALRCDPISGHVSLYWYRQALGQGPEFLTYFNYEAQQDKSGLPNDRFSAERPEGSISTLTIQRTEQRDSAMYRCASRTGGIRQETQYFGPGTRLLVL.

Turning to this clone: The DNA ends 3 residues before the CDR3 does, and the rest of the CDR3 is filled in from the germline J gene. This chain uses TRBV20-1 with TRBJ2-7, with D possibly matching TRBD1 (7 bases). CDR1 DFQATT and CDR2 SNEGSKA come from the germline V gene (reference sequence). CDR3 length equals 12 residues. Trimming removed 7 bases at V and 0 bases at J, with 10 bases between. The sequenced part of the CDR3 DNA is TGCAGTGGACAGGGAGGCTCCTACGAG. The encoded protein is CSGQGGSYE. The CDR3, in full, reads CSGQGGSYEQYF.

Of note for this clone: The DNA ends 3 residues before the CDR3 does, and the rest of the CDR3 is filled in from the germline J gene. The sample has other DNA sequences that encode this CDR3 too. The V and J genes are TRBV6-1 and TRBJ2-7; the D gene is possibly TRBD1 (6 bases). V lost 2 bases to trimming and J lost 5 bases, with 16 bases between them. The CDR3 runs to 15 residues. Germline CDR1 and CDR2: MNHNS and SASEGT. CDR3 sequence: CASSELWGRFDEQYF. The CDR3 DNA, read in part, is TGTGCCAGCAGTGAATTGTGGGGGCGCTTCGACGAG.

With respect to this clone: The DNA ends 3 residues before the CDR3 does, and the rest of the CDR3 is filled in from the germline J gene. V gene TRBV19 combines with J gene TRBJ1-4, with TRBD1 matching over 9 bases. The trim removed 6 bases at V and 1 base at J, leaving 0 bases unmatched. CDR1 LNHDA and CDR2 SQIVND come from the germline V gene (reference sequence). The CDR3 spans 14 residues. The part of the CDR3 DNA that was read is TGTGCCAGTAGGGACAGGGGAACTAATGAAAAA. Translation: CASRDRGTNEK. The full CDR3 protein reads CASRDRGTNEKLFF.

This clone was counted at least ten times. The read ends 3 residues before the CDR3 terminus; that terminus is restored from the germline J gene. This chain joins TRBV7-3 and TRBJ2-3; 9 bases match TRBD2. V shed 0 bases, J shed 1 base, and the junction held 2 bases outside the gene matches. Germline V gene sequence: CDR1 SGHTA, CDR2 FQGTGA. This CDR3 has 16 residues. Here the CDR3 reads CASSLTRGGGTDTQYF. CDR3 DNA (partial): TGTGCCAGCAGCTTAACGCGGGGGGGAGGCACAGATACG.

A note on this clone: The read stops 3 residues short of the end of the CDR3; the missing end is completed from the germline J gene. This chain links TRBV7-2 with TRBJ2-1, with 7 bases lining up with TRBD1. The CDR3 is made up of 15 amino acids. J was trimmed by 5 bases and V by 1 base; bases with no gene match: 5. Germline V gene data show CDR1 as SGHTA and CDR2 as FQGNSA. CDR3 region: CASSLGQGANNEQFF. Partial CDR3 DNA: TGTGCCAGCAGCTTAGGACAGGGTGCAAACAATGAG. The full variable domain, rest sourced from reference TRBV7-2 and TRBJ2-1, is GAGVSQSPSNKVTEKGKDVELRCDPISGHTALYWYRQSLGQGLEFLIYFQGNSAPDKSGLPSDRFSAERTGGSVSTLTIQRTQQEDSAVYLCASSLGQGANNEQFFGPGTRLTVL.

This clone occurred a few times. The read is 3 residues too short to cover the CDR3 end, so that end is filled in from the germline J gene. This chain connects TRBV19 to TRBJ1-6; no firm D call. CDR3 length: 13 amino acids. V was pared by 3 bases and J by 10 bases, with 10 bases between. Per germline, CDR1 LNHDA and CDR2 SQIVND (reference sequence). CDR3 DNA (partial): TGTGCCAGTAGTATCGGACTGCCGTCACCC. This sequence encodes CASSIGLPSP. The complete CDR3 protein is CASSIGLPSPLHF. Based on the CDR3 plus reference TRBV19 and TRBJ1-6, the full variable domain is DGGITQSPKYLFRKEGQNVTLSCEQNLNHDAMYWYRQDPGQGLRLIYYSQIVNDFQKGDIAEGYSVSREKKESFPLTVTSAQKNPTAFYLCASSIGLPSPLHFGNGTRLTVT.

Many counts were recorded for this clone. The CDR3 end falls 3 residues outside the read, so it is completed with the germline J gene. This chain uses TRBV30 with TRBJ2-3; 11 nucleotides align to TRBD1. Germline trimming cut 2 bases from V and 6 bases from J; bases unmatched to any gene: 4. Germline assignment: CDR1 GTSNPN and CDR2 SVGIG (reference sequence). This CDR3 comprises 14 residues. The CDR3 loop reads CAWSLDRGRDTQYF. CDR3 DNA, as far as it was read: TGTGCCTGGAGTTTGGACAGGGGGCGGGATACG.

As regards this clone: Read sequence stops 3 residues before the CDR3 end, and the germline J gene provides the missing end. The chain links TRBV6-2 or TRBV6-3 to TRBJ2-1, with 10 positions matching TRBD2. The V and J ends lost 8 bases and 8 bases, in that order; junction bases with no gene match: 12. The V gene's germline CDR1 is MNHEY and CDR2 SVGEGT. The CDR3 has 15 residues. The sequenced part of the CDR3 DNA is TGTGCCAGCGGGATAGCGGGGGGCCTTTTCCATGAG. Amino acids: CASGIAGGLFHE. The whole CDR3 sequence is CASGIAGGLFHEQFF.

Notes on this clone: The read ends 3 residues before the CDR3 terminus; that terminus is restored from the germline J gene. V is TRBV7-3 and J is TRBJ2-3, with D hard to call. The V end lost 1 base, the J end lost 4 bases, and 9 bases lay between the germline ends. CDR1 and CDR2 (germline): SGHTA, FQGTGA. The CDR3 is made up of 14 amino acids. CDR3 protein: CASSLIGSADTQYF. CDR3 bases read: TGTGCCAGCAGCTTAATAGGGTCAGCAGATACG. The full variable domain, in which reference TRBV7-3 and TRBJ2-3 provide the parts outside the CDR3, is GAGVSQTPSNKVTEKGKYVELRCDPISGHTALYWYRQSLGQGPEFLIYFQGTGAADDSGLPNDRFFAVRPEGSVSTLKIQRTERGDSAVYLCASSLIGSADTQYFGPGTRLTVL.

In regard to this clone: The CDR3 end falls 3 residues outside the read, so it is completed with the germline J gene. The sample carries other DNA sequences with the same CDR3. The chain employs TRBV2 and TRBJ2-7, with TRBD2 as a possible D gene (5 bases). The V gene's germline CDR1 is SNHLY and CDR2 FYNNEI. The CDR3 has 13 amino acids. V was clipped by 6 bases and J by 3 bases, with 12 bases between them. The part of the CDR3 DNA that was read is TGTGCCAGCAGCCCGGACTGGATCTACGAG. As protein: CASSPDWIYE. The full CDR3 reads CASSPDWIYEQYF.

This clone was seen many times. The read gets to within 3 residues of the CDR3 end, and the germline J gene fills in the rest. The genes are TRBV7-2 and TRBJ2-7; tentative D call: TRBD2 (5 bases). The CDR3 spans 15 residues. Trimming took 0 bases from V and 3 from J, leaving 12 bases between them. The germline CDR1 and CDR2 sequences are SGHTA and FQGNSA. CDR3 DNA, as far as it was read: TGTGCCAGCAGCTTAGCGCTACTAGGGAGCTACGAG. This translates into CASSLALLGSYE. The CDR3 in its entirety is CASSLALLGSYEQYF.